This T cell receptor (beta chain) was sequenced during a study of blood T cell repertoires in COVID-19. For the study at large: PBMCs, B-cell-depleted T cells, or T cells provided the cDNA or gDNA that made up the material.

The CDR3 contains 14 residues. The V gene's germline CDR1 is KGHSH and CDR2 LQKENI. V shed 4 bases, J shed 4 bases, and the junction held 3 bases outside the gene matches. Generated by immunoSEQ multiplex PCR, the TCRdb table keeps only in-frame clones and is missing some. The sample has roughly 140,000 clones; 65% to 85% are singletons. This chain joins TRBV18 and TRBJ1-5; 8 nucleotides agree with TRBD1. The sequenced sample was peripheral blood. The clonotype originates from a woman aged 55-70 years with acute or convalescent COVID-19. The CDR3 here is CASSQGQVNQPQHF. CDR3 bases: TGTGCCAGCTCACAGGGACAGGTAAATCAGCCCCAGCATTTT.